This is a list of T cell receptor beta chains from one sample in a study of a mutant IDH1 vaccine in newly diagnosed glioma. Clones were read by immunoSEQ multiplex PCR, and TCRdb kept only the in-frame ones, dropping some. The repertoire includes around 64,000 clones, 80% to 90% of them detected once, and roughly 4.4% sits in the top ten. Specimen: peripheral blood mononuclear cells (PBMCs), collected from a glioma patient treated with radiotherapy, temozolomide or both. All receptors come from a woman aged 18-35 years with glioma. Some clones in this sample may be carry-over from other donors' samples. Both conserved end residues are part of each CDR3. The D gene is left open where the match is weak. Size tells how often a clone was seen (once, few, many) or the class of an expanded clone, and some rows leave it out.

cdr3_nt: TGTGCCTGGAGTGATCCTCGGGGGCTGTGGGCCGATACGCAGTATTTT
cdr3_aa: CAWSDPRGLWADTQYF
j_call: TRBJ2-3
clone_size: once
d_call: NA
v_call: TRBV30
cdr3_length: 16

cdr3_nt: TGTGCCAGCAGTGAACTTGGGGGCTCCTACAATGAGCAGTTCTTC
cdr3_aa: CASSELGGSYNEQFF
j_call: TRBJ2-1
clone_size: NA
d_call: NA
v_call: TRBV2
cdr3_length: 15

cdr3_nt: TGTGCCATCAGTGACTCCGACACATACACCGGGGAGCTGTTTTTT
cdr3_aa: CAISDSDTYTGELFF
j_call: TRBJ2-2
clone_size: NA
d_call: NA
v_call: TRBV10-3
cdr3_length: 15

cdr3_nt: TGCAGTGGGAGGGGGACTGCTGGCTACACCTTC
cdr3_aa: CSGRGTAGYTF
j_call: TRBJ1-2
clone_size: NA
d_call: NA
v_call: TRBV20-1
cdr3_length: 11

cdr3_nt: TGTGCCAGCAGCCCACCCAGTCAGCCCCAGCATTTT
cdr3_aa: CASSPPSQPQHF
j_call: TRBJ1-5
clone_size: NA
d_call: NA
v_call: TRBV28
cdr3_length: 12

cdr3_nt: TGTGCCAGAGGGACAGGGCGATTT
cdr3_aa: CARGTGRF
j_call: TRBJ1-3
clone_size: once
d_call: TRBD1
v_call: TRBV6-1
cdr3_length: 8

cdr3_nt: TGTGCCAGCAGTTCCCCCCCCACTGAAGCTTTCTTT
cdr3_aa: CASSSPPTEAFF
j_call: TRBJ1-1
clone_size: NA
d_call: NA
v_call: TRBV28
cdr3_length: 12

cdr3_nt: TGCGCCAGCAGCTTAGCGGGATTCACAGATACGCAGTATTTT
cdr3_aa: CASSLAGFTDTQYF
j_call: TRBJ2-3
clone_size: NA
d_call: TRBD2
v_call: TRBV5-1
cdr3_length: 14

cdr3_nt: TGTGCCAGCAGCTTATACGGGGGCTCAAACACTGAAGCTTTCTTT
cdr3_aa: CASSLYGGSNTEAFF
j_call: TRBJ1-1
clone_size: NA
d_call: NA
v_call: TRBV11-2
cdr3_length: 15

cdr3_nt: TGTGCCAGCATCCACCGGGACAGGGGCGGCGGCTACACCTTC
cdr3_aa: CASIHRDRGGGYTF
j_call: TRBJ1-2
clone_size: NA
d_call: TRBD1
v_call: TRBV19
cdr3_length: 14

cdr3_nt: TGTGCCAGCAGTTTCGTCTCAACCTACGAGCAGTACTTC
cdr3_aa: CASSFVSTYEQYF
j_call: TRBJ2-7
clone_size: NA
d_call: NA
v_call: TRBV27
cdr3_length: 13

cdr3_nt: TGTGCCAGCACCCTGCTGGCGGGAGCGCCCACCTACGAGCAGTACTTC
cdr3_aa: CASTLLAGAPTYEQYF
j_call: TRBJ2-7
clone_size: NA
d_call: TRBD2
v_call: TRBV28
cdr3_length: 16

cdr3_nt: TGTGCCAGCAGTTACCAGGGGGCTCATCAGCCCCAGCATTTT
cdr3_aa: CASSYQGAHQPQHF
j_call: TRBJ1-5
clone_size: NA
d_call: TRBD1
v_call: TRBV6-5
cdr3_length: 14

cdr3_nt: TGCGCCAGCAGCGACTTGCGGCAGGGAGGGACCCAGTACTTC
cdr3_aa: CASSDLRQGGTQYF
j_call: TRBJ2-5
clone_size: NA
d_call: NA
v_call: TRBV4-1
cdr3_length: 14

cdr3_nt: TGTGCCAGTAGCGTGGCAGGGGGTCGCGCGGAGACCCAGTACTTC
cdr3_aa: CASSVAGGRAETQYF
j_call: TRBJ2-5
clone_size: once
d_call: TRBD1
v_call: TRBV19
cdr3_length: 15

cdr3_nt: TGTGCCAGCAGGGGGACCCTCACCCCGACTAATGAAAAACTGTTTTTT
cdr3_aa: CASRGTLTPTNEKLFF
j_call: TRBJ1-4
clone_size: NA
d_call: NA
v_call: TRBV6-6
cdr3_length: 16